This TCR beta chain was observed in a study of cytomegalovirus exposure and HLA in healthy donors. Background on the study: A later analysis reported the same platform for the roughly 120 validation repertoires and the 666 first-cohort repertoires. Study-wide points: The study flagged some 170 TCR beta chains as cytomegalovirus-associated. Subsequent analysis showed first-cohort TCR clusters tending to co-occur in some 110 validation repertoires.

In this sample, this clone turned up a few times. Its antigen is not known. TCRdb keeps only in-frame clones here, not all; method: immunoSEQ multiplex PCR. Of 300,000 to 350,000 clones listed, 88% are singletons. This CDR3 spans 15 amino acids. The junction had 5 bases not matched to a gene; V was cut back by 0 bases and J by 4 bases. Germline V gene data show CDR1 as MNHEY and CDR2 as SVGAGI. This sequence was found in a man aged 30 to 39 in good health and CMV-seronegative. The chain carries TRBV6-5 and TRBJ1-2, with 7 nucleotides matching TRBD1. Sequencing input: PBMCs. DNA of the CDR3: TGTGCCAGCAGTTACTCTAAGGGACAGATCTATGGCTACACCTTC. Amino acid sequence: CASSYSKGQIYGYTF.